The next 9 T cell receptor beta chains were all read from a single sample in a study of T cell changes during pregnancy in multiple sclerosis. Assay used: immunoSEQ multiplex PCR; TCRdb lists only in-frame clones, some missing. The table records over 60,000 clones, 90% to 95% of them present only once. The sequences come from peripheral blood, collected in the third trimester of pregnancy. Receptor source: a female donor in good health, enrolled as a control in a pregnancy study.

The genes are TRBV4-1 and TRBJ2-7; 10 positions agree with TRBD2. V dropped 0 bases and J dropped 2; count of bases not matched to a gene: 4. CDR3 length equals 16 residues. Germline V gene sequence: CDR1 MGHRA, CDR2 YSYEKL. Written as DNA, the CDR3 is TGCGCCAGCAGCCAAGAGGTGAGCGGGGGGGCCTACGAGCAGTACTTC. Its protein product is CASSQEVSGGAYEQYF.

The gene calls are TRBV11-3 and TRBJ2-4; possibly TRBD2 for D (5 bases). The germline gives CDR1 SGHNT, CDR2 YENEEA. CDR3 size: 16 residues. Deletions cut 2 bases from V and 1 base from J, with 12 bases between. CDR3 nucleotide sequence: TGTGCCAGCAGCTTACCCCGAGGGTGGGCCAAAAACATTCAGTACTTC. It yields the protein CASSLPRGWAKNIQYF.

This chain links TRBV15 with TRBJ2-5, with 10 bases that match TRBD1. This CDR3 comprises 14 residues. J was trimmed by 5 bases and V by 3 bases; bases with no gene match: 3. Germline V gene sequence: CDR1 LNHNV, CDR2 YYDKDF (reference sequence). CDR3 in DNA: TGTGCCACCAGCAGGGACAGGGGGAGGGAGACCCAGTACTTC. As protein: CATSRDRGRETQYF.

This chain links TRBV19 with TRBJ1-1, with 9 nucleotides matching TRBD1. Germline assignment: CDR1 LNHDA and CDR2 SQIVND (reference sequence). Trimming at V came to 4 bases and at J to 1 base, leaving 4 bases not matched to a gene. There are 15 residues in the CDR3. The CDR3 nucleotides read TGTGCCAGTAGTAAACAGGGGGCGACGAACACTGAAGCTTTCTTT. It specifies CASSKQGATNTEAFF.

This chain links TRBV28 with TRBJ2-3, with 7 bases identical to TRBD1. Germline V gives CDR1 MDHEN, CDR2 SYDVKM. J gave up 4 bases and V 7 bases, and 5 bases lay outside the gene matches. CDR3 length: 13 amino acids. CDR3 sequence: CASTNRGPDTQYF. CDR3 bases: TGTGCCAGCACCAACAGGGGTCCAGATACGCAGTATTTT.

The chain joins TRBV27 to TRBJ2-5, with 12 bases fitting TRBD2. The germline gives CDR1 MNHEY, CDR2 SMNVEV (reference sequence). The CDR3 is 16 residues long. V was pared by 3 bases and J by 1 base, with 3 bases of the junction left unmatched. The CDR3 bases are TGTGCCAGCAGTTTTCAACTAGCGGGGGGCCAAGAGACCCAGTACTTC. As protein: CASSFQLAGGQETQYF.

This clone was found once. The V call is TRBV14, the J call TRBJ2-3; perhaps TRBD1 as D (6 bases). The CDR3 spans 17 residues. The V end lost 4 bases, the J end lost 0 bases, and 17 bases lay between the germline ends. The germline V gene has CDR1 SGHDN and CDR2 FVKESK. CDR3 amino acids: CASSRRTALPSTDTQYF. CDR3 DNA sequence: TGTGCCAGCAGCCGCCGGACAGCCTTACCCAGCACAGATACGCAGTATTTT.

The chain recombines TRBV19 with TRBJ1-2; a possible D gene is TRBD1 (5 bases). The V and J ends lost 1 base and 2 bases respectively, with 11 bases between them. The V gene's germline CDR1 is LNHDA and CDR2 SQIVND (reference sequence). CDR3 length equals 15 residues. The CDR3 sequence: CASSIVPGRNYGYTF. CDR3 DNA sequence: TGTGCCAGTAGTATAGTACCAGGGCGAAACTATGGCTACACCTTC.

The J gene is TRBJ1-6, the V gene TRBV18, with unresolved D. The CDR3 loop spans 16 amino acids. Per the germline V gene, CDR1 is KGHSH and CDR2 is LQKENI. Trimming removed 0 bases from V and 3 bases from J, with 9 bases in between. CDR3 coding DNA: TGTGCCAGCTCACCACCGAACAGCATCTATAATTCACCCCTCCACTTT. It encodes CASSPPNSIYNSPLHF.